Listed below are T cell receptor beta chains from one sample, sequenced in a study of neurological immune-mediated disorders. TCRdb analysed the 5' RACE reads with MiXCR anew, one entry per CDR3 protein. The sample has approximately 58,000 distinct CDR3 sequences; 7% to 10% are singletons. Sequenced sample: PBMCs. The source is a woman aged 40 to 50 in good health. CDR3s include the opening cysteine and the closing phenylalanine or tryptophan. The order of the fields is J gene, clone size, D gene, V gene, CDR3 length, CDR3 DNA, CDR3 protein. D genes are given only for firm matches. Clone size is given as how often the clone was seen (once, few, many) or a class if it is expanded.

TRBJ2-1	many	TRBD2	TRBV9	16	TGTGCCAGCAGCGGGTACCTTGCGGGAGGAGGGAATGAGCAGTTCTTC	CASSGYLAGGGNEQFF
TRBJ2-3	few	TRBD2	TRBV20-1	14	TGCAGTGCGCCCCTGCGAGCGGGAGCAGATACGCAGTATTTT	CSAPLRAGADTQYF
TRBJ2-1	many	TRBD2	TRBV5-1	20	TGCGCCAGCAGTCGCGTCCCAATTCTAGCGGGAGAATCCTCCTACAATGAGCAGTTCTTC	CASSRVPILAGESSYNEQFF
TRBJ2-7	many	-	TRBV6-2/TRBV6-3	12	TGTGCCAGCAGTTACGCGCCACTCGAGCAGTACTTC	CASSYAPLEQYF
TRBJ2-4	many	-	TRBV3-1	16	TGTGCCAGCAGCCAAGATCGGGGCAGGGCTTGGGACATTCAGTACTTC	CASSQDRGRAWDIQYF
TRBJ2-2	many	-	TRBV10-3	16	TGTGCCATCAGTGGCCCGACGTCCGTGGTCACCGGGGAGCTGTTTTTT	CAISGPTSVVTGELFF
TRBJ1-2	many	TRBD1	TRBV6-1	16	TGTGCCAGCATCCAAGGGGGCGGATTAGCTAACTATGGCTACACCTTC	CASIQGGGLANYGYTF
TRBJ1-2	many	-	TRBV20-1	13	TGCAGTGCTAGAGATAGGGGCCTATGGGGCTACACCTTC	CSARDRGLWGYTF
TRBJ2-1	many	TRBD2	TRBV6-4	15	TGTGCCAGCAGTGACTCGAGCGGGGTATCCCATGAGCAGTTCTTC	CASSDSSGVSHEQFF
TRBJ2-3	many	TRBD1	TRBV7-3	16	TGTGCCAGCAGCTTATGGACAGGGGGGGAGGCAGATACGCAGTATTTT	CASSLWTGGEADTQYF
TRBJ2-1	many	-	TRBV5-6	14	TGTGCCAGCAGCTTTGGAGGGGGAGGTCGTGAGCAGTTCTTC	CASSFGGGGREQFF
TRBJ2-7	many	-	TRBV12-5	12	TGTGCTACTAGTGCACGGGCCTACGAGCAGTACTTC	CATSARAYEQYF
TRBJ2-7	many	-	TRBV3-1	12	TGTGCCAGCAGCCCGACAGGTTACGAGCAGTACTTC	CASSPTGYEQYF
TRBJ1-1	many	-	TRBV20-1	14	TGCAGTGCTAGAGAGGAGGGTAGAGGCACTGAAGCTTTCTTT	CSAREEGRGTEAFF
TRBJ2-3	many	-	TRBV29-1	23	TGCAGCGTTGTCCTCCCCGCCAGAACCTGGACGACCGGGATAACGCCCGGAGTAGATACGCAGTATTTT	CSVVLPARTWTTGITPGVDTQYF